The 15 T cell receptor beta chains reported below all come from one sample, sequenced in a study of blood T cell repertoires in COVID-19. The method was immunoSEQ multiplex PCR; TCRdb's version includes in-frame clones alone and lacks a portion of them. The sample holds roughly 220,000 clones, around 86% seen once. Material: peripheral blood. These TCRs come from a man older than 75 with acute or convalescent COVID-19.

This rearrangement joins TRBV9 to TRBJ1-6; possible D gene TRBD1, 5 bases. The V gene's germline CDR1 is SGDLS and CDR2 YYNGEE. CDR3 length equals 18 residues. V was shortened by 6 bases and J by 0 bases, with 19 bases between the two germline ends. This CDR3 is CASNTPRGGSSYNSPLHF. DNA for the CDR3: TGTGCCAGCAACACCCCCCGCGGGGGATCCTCCTATAATTCACCCCTCCACTTT. Drawing the rest from reference TRBV9 and TRBJ1-6, the complete variable domain is DSGVTQTPKHLITATGQRVTLRCSPRSGDLSVYWYQQSLDQGLQFLIQYYNGEERAKGNILERFSAQQFPDLHSELNLSSLELGDSALYFCASNTPRGGSSYNSPLHFGNGTRLTVT.

This chain uses TRBV5-4 with TRBJ1-2; 9 bases agree with TRBD1. Germline V CDR1 and CDR2: SGHNT, YYREEE (reference sequence). Unmatched junction bases numbered 8, after V lost 4 bases and J lost 4 bases. The CDR3 is 15 residues long. The CDR3: CASSDGTGRGYGYTF. The CDR3 DNA reads TGTGCCAGCAGCGATGGGACAGGGAGAGGCTATGGCTACACCTTC.

The chain joins TRBV18 to TRBJ2-7; the match to TRBD1 covers 8 bases. The V segment lost 4 bases and the J segment 7 bases; nucleotides outside the gene matches: 6. The V gene's germline CDR1 is KGHSH and CDR2 LQKENI. The CDR3 spans 13 residues. The CDR3 is CASSLRDRTEQYV. The CDR3, as DNA: TGTGCCAGCTCACTCAGGGACAGGACAGAGCAGTACGTC.

The chain uses TRBV18 and TRBJ2-6; a weak D match, TRBD1 (5 bases). The V end was cut by 3 bases, the J end by 4 bases, with 10 bases between. The CDR3 contains 15 residues. Germline assignment: CDR1 KGHSH and CDR2 LQKENI. The CDR3 bases are TGTGCCAGCTCACCTCCAGGGATCGGGGCCAACGTCCTGACTTTC. Translating gives CASSPPGIGANVLTF.

The CDR3 region is CASSKKRGVGTQYF. CDR3 nucleotides: TGTGCCAGCAGCAAAAAGCGGGGGGTGGGGACCCAGTACTTC. The V and J genes are TRBV2 and TRBJ2-5; 9 bases are a match to TRBD2. V gave up 6 bases and J gave up 7 bases; unmatched junction bases: 9. This CDR3 comprises 14 residues. CDR1 is SNHLY, CDR2 FYNNEI, per germline.

The chain employs TRBV11-2 and TRBJ2-3; 9 bases line up with TRBD2. The germline V gene has CDR1 SGHAT and CDR2 FQNNGV. CDR3 length: 20 residues. Losses at the gene ends were 0 bases for V and 3 bases for J; bases not matched to a gene: 16. The CDR3, as DNA: TGTGCCAGCAGCTTAGAGAAGCGTAGTCTTGCGGGAGGGGGGACAGATACGCAGTATTTT. Its translation: CASSLEKRSLAGGGTDTQYF.

This rearrangement joins TRBV20-1 to TRBJ2-1, with a weak D call TRBD2 (5 bases). The CDR3 runs to 11 residues. Germline V gives CDR1 DFQATT, CDR2 SNEGSKA (reference sequence). The germline V and J ends were trimmed by 7 bases and 6 bases, with 10 bases remaining between them. The CDR3 DNA reads as TGCAGTGAGCGGCGGAGCAATGAGCAGTTCTTC. Its protein is CSERRSNEQFF.

The chain joins TRBV5-6 to TRBJ1-5; D unresolved. This CDR3 has 17 amino acids. V lost 1 base to trimming and J lost 3 bases, with 17 bases between them. Per the germline V gene, CDR1 is SGHDT and CDR2 is YYEEEE. CDR3 region: CASSLYEGGEVNQPQHF. DNA of the CDR3: TGTGCCAGCAGCTTGTATGAAGGTGGTGAGGTCAATCAGCCCCAGCATTTT.

This clone has just one count. DNA for the CDR3: TGTGCCAGCAGCCGGACTAGCGGGAGTTTCCACGAGCAGTACTTC. Translation gives CASSRTSGSFHEQYF. This rearrangement joins TRBV7-3 to TRBJ2-7, with TRBD2 identical over 13 bases. V lost 5 bases to trimming and J lost 5 bases; unmatched junction nucleotides: 6. CDR1 is SGHTA and CDR2 is FQGTGA in the germline V gene. This CDR3 comprises 15 residues.

The chain couples TRBV5-4 to TRBJ1-5, with 7 nucleotides matching TRBD1. J lost 4 bases, V lost 4 bases, and 11 bases had no gene match. The CDR3 runs to 16 residues. CDR1 is SGHNT and CDR2 is YYREEE in the germline V gene (reference sequence). The CDR3: CASSLTGYGVNQPQHF. The CDR3 DNA reads as TGTGCCAGCAGCCTGACAGGGTATGGGGTTAATCAGCCCCAGCATTTT.

The J gene is TRBJ2-7, the V gene TRBV3-1 (or the pseudogene TRBV3-2); perhaps TRBD2 as D (6 bases). The ends were cut back, 5 bases at V and 4 bases at J, with 15 bases in the middle. Germline assignment: CDR1 LGHDT and CDR2 YNNKEL (reference sequence). The CDR3 runs 14 residues. The CDR3 reads CASSFRGINYEQYV. Here the CDR3 DNA reads TGTGCCAGCAGCTTTCGGGGGATCAATTACGAGCAGTACGTC.

This clone occurred once. The J gene is TRBJ1-3, the V gene TRBV12-3 or TRBV12-4; D ambiguous. V gave up 4 bases and J gave up 8 bases, with 6 bases separating them. This CDR3 region has 11 residues. The chain's CDR3 is CASSSIYTIYF. The CDR3 nucleotides read TGTGCCAGCAGTTCCATTTACACCATATATTTT.

CDR3 residues: CASSLEGKGTEAFF. As DNA, the CDR3 is TGCGCCAGCAGCTTAGAGGGAAAGGGCACTGAAGCTTTCTTT. The rearrangement links TRBV5-1 to TRBJ1-1; no clear D gene. The germline V gene encodes CDR1 SGHRS and CDR2 YFSETQ. The CDR3 is made up of 14 amino acids. Between the trimmed V and J ends, which lost 2 bases and 4 bases, there was a span of 12 bases.

The chain has TRBV10-2 and TRBJ2-7; the match to TRBD2 covers 7 bases. The junction had 6 bases not matched to a gene; V was cut back by 4 bases and J by 0 bases. Looked up from germline, CDR1 is WSHSY and CDR2 is SAAADI. The CDR3 is 15 amino acids. The CDR3: CASSGGGRDSYEQYF. The DNA for the CDR3 is TGCGCCAGCAGTGGCGGCGGGAGAGACTCCTACGAGCAGTACTTC.

This clone was seen a single time. The V call is TRBV3-1 (or the pseudogene TRBV3-2), the J call TRBJ1-2; D is possibly TRBD1 (5 bases). Trimming removed 0 bases from V and 0 bases from J, with 8 bases in between. The CDR3 is 15 residues long. The V gene's germline CDR1 is LGHDT and CDR2 YNNKEL (reference sequence). CDR3 protein: CASSQDPGTNYGYTF. The CDR3 DNA reads TGTGCCAGCAGCCAAGATCCAGGGACTAACTATGGCTACACCTTC.